The entry that follows covers one T cell receptor beta chain sequence. This entry belongs to a study of OX40 agonist ivuxolimab in advanced cancers. The CDR3 length is 16 residues. Germline V gives CDR1 MNHEY, CDR2 SMNVEV (reference sequence). Trimming took 4 bases from V and 6 from J, leaving 18 bases between them. Measured with immunoSEQ multiplex PCR; TCRdb has only the in-frame clones, and not every one. The repertoire has about 55,000 clones, more than 75% of them found once; the top ten carry more than 9.5%. This chain uses TRBV27 with TRBJ2-2, with D perhaps given as TRBD1 or TRBD2 (5 bases each). Sequenced material: CD4+ or CD8+ T cells sorted from blood, taken in a trial of the OX40 agonist ivuxolimab. The TCR was taken from an adult with an advanced solid tumor such as melanoma, head and neck, liver or kidney cancer. The CDR3 spells CASSYSGGVMSGELFF. The DNA of the CDR3 is TGTGCCAGCAGTTATAGTGGGGGTGTCATGTCCGGGGAGCTGTTTTTT.